The 19 T cell receptor beta chains listed next were all sequenced from one sample in a study of regulatory and conventional T cells in RAG deficiency. Genomic DNA came from blood regulatory T cells gated CD4+ CD25-high CD127-low. Sequenced by immunoSEQ multiplex PCR; TCRdb stores in-frame clones only, minus some. The table lists around 7,000 clones, about 90% of them singletons. This sample also belongs to another study, concerning regulatory T cells. That report adds: The primer mix had 52 TRBV and 13 TRBJ primers.

The sequenced sample was CD127- CD25+ CD4+ Tregs sorted from blood. The origin of the receptors is a human donor in good health.

This chain links TRBV2 with TRBJ1-3; possibly TRBD1 for D (5 bases). The CDR3 consists of 14 residues. Deletions cut 3 bases from V and 4 bases from J, with 10 bases between. Germline assignment: CDR1 SNHLY and CDR2 FYNNEI. The CDR3 DNA reads as TGTGCCAGCAGTGATCGTCAGGGAGGAAACACCATATATTTT. Its protein product is CASSDRQGGNTIYF.

J is TRBJ1-3 and V is TRBV14; TRBD1 is a possible D gene (5 bases). V shed 3 bases and J shed 4 bases, with 16 bases lying between them. There are 16 residues in the CDR3. The germline V gene has CDR1 SGHDN and CDR2 FVKESK. The CDR3 loop is CASSQESPRAGNTIYF. The DNA of the CDR3 is TGTGCCAGCAGCCAGGAGTCCCCCAGGGCCGGAAACACCATATATTTT.

This sequence joins TRBV10-2 and TRBJ1-1, with 9 bases lining up with TRBD1. The CDR3 totals 14 residues. Germline CDR1 and CDR2: WSHSY and SAAADI. Trimming cost V 6 bases and J 4 bases; bases outside gene matches: 6. CDR3 sequence (DNA): TGCGCCAGCAGATGGGACAGGGAGAGCACTGAAGCTTTCTTT. Its protein is CASRWDRESTEAFF.

With respect to this clone: Other DNA sequences within the sample encode an identical CDR3. The chain links TRBV7-8 to TRBJ2-7; tentatively, D is TRBD2 (5 bases). The CDR3 runs 13 residues. Between the trimmed V and J ends, which lost 3 bases and 11 bases, there was a span of 17 bases. Per germline, CDR1 SGHVS and CDR2 FQNEAQ. The DNA for the CDR3 is TGTGCCAGCAGCTTTCTCCCAGGTATCGGGGAGTACTTC. Translation: CASSFLPGIGEYF. Looking up the rest from reference TRBV7-8 and TRBJ2-7 gives the full variable domain: GAGVSQSPRYKVAKRGQDVALRCDPISGHVSLFWYQQALGQGPEFLTYFQNEAQLDKSGLPSDRFFAERPEGSVSTLKIQRTQQEDSAVYLCASSFLPGIGEYFGPGTRLTVT.

The chain has TRBV25-1 and TRBJ2-3, with D possibly TRBD2 on 5 matching bases. In germline, CDR1 is MGHDK, CDR2 SYGVNS. V was clipped by 3 bases and J by 11 bases, with 18 bases between them. This CDR3 contains 14 residues. CDR3 nucleotides: TGTGCCAGCAGTGACCTAATACTGGGAAGCGGGCAGTATTTT. This translates into CASSDLILGSGQYF.

The chain recombines TRBV6-5 with TRBJ2-1; 10 positions agree with TRBD1. Trimming took 10 bases from V and 9 from J; bases not matched to a gene: 9. The CDR3 loop spans 13 amino acids. Per the germline V gene, CDR1 is MNHEY and CDR2 is SVGAGI. The CDR3 is CATLRDRGSEQFF. The DNA for the CDR3 is TGTGCCACCCTAAGGGACAGGGGCAGTGAGCAGTTCTTC.

The chain joins TRBV25-1 to TRBJ2-7, with D uncertain. The CDR3 has 14 residues. CDR1 is MGHDK, CDR2 SYGVNS, per germline. V lost 1 base, J lost 5 bases, and 12 bases lay in between. The CDR3, as DNA: TGTGCCAGCAGTGAATTCAGACATGTAAACGAGCAGTACTTC. As protein: CASSEFRHVNEQYF.

This sequence joins TRBV19 and TRBJ1-1; D is uncertain. Trimming took off 3 bases at V and 5 bases at J, with 7 bases between the two ends. The CDR3 covers 12 residues. Germline CDR1 reads LNHDA; CDR2 reads SQIVND (reference sequence). CDR3 amino acids: CASSISRTEAFF. Here the CDR3 DNA reads TGTGCCAGTAGTATCTCCCGGACTGAAGCTTTCTTT.

The chain employs TRBV30 and TRBJ2-5; TRBD2 is a possible D gene (5 bases). Trimming took off 4 bases at V and 5 bases at J, with 14 bases between the two ends. The germline V gene has CDR1 GTSNPN and CDR2 SVGIG (reference sequence). This CDR3 is built from 13 residues. CDR3 loop: CAWTRTGWETQYF. In nucleotides, the CDR3 is TGTGCCTGGACGAGGACGGGGTGGGAGACCCAGTACTTC. The variable domain in full, completed from reference TRBV30 and TRBJ2-5, reads SQTIHQWPATLVQPVGSPLSLECTVEGTSNPNLYWYRQAAGRGLQLLFYSVGIGQISSEVPQNLSASRPQDRQFILSSKKLLLSDSGFYLCAWTRTGWETQYFGPGTRLLVL.

This clone has a single count. The chain links TRBV30 to TRBJ2-4; D is unresolved. The V end lost 5 bases, the J end lost 2 bases, and 13 bases lay between the germline ends. CDR1 and CDR2 (germline): GTSNPN, SVGIG (reference sequence). The CDR3 runs to 14 residues. As DNA, the CDR3 is TGTGCCTGGGTTCCCCCCTTTACCAAAAACATTCAGTACTTC. This encodes CAWVPPFTKNIQYF.

As concerns this clone: Other DNA sequences in the sample encode the same CDR3. This chain joins TRBV6-5 and TRBJ2-3, with D hard to call. CDR1 and CDR2 (germline): MNHEY, SVGAGI. The CDR3 contains 14 residues. V shed 0 bases and J shed 1 base, with 5 bases lying between them. The CDR3 sequence is CASSYSGGTDTQYF. The CDR3 DNA follows: TGTGCCAGCAGTTACTCGGGCGGCACAGATACGCAGTATTTT.

The chain uses TRBV21-1 and TRBJ2-2; TRBD2, the table's D call, was not compared with the DNA. TRBV21-1 constitutes a pseudogene. The CDR3 sequence is 19 residues long. DNA for the CDR3: TGTGCCAGTATTCTCAGAGGAAGGAGTCCTCAAGCGAACACCGGGGAGCTGTTTTTT. Amino acids: CASILRGRSPQANTGELFF.

This chain joins TRBV5-5 and TRBJ2-5, with 7 bases lining up with TRBD1. The germline gives CDR1 SGHKS, CDR2 YYEKEE (reference sequence). V lost 4 bases to trimming and J lost 5 bases; unmatched junction nucleotides: 5. This CDR3 has 13 amino acids. CDR3 DNA sequence: TGTGCCAGCAGCCCCGACAGGGACGAGACCCAGTACTTC. Translated: CASSPDRDETQYF.

The chain is built from TRBV7-9 and TRBJ1-5, with D unresolved. Germline V gene lookup returns CDR1 SEHNR and CDR2 FQNEAQ (reference sequence). This CDR3 spans 14 amino acids. V was clipped by 1 base and J by 5 bases, with 9 bases between them. CDR3 in DNA: TGTGCCAGCAGCTTAGGTAACGGGGATCAGCCCCAGCATTTT. Its translation is CASSLGNGDQPQHF.

CDR3 nucleotide sequence: TGTGCCAGCAGCTTGACTAGGCAGGGGCAGATGAACACTGAAGCTTTCTTT. This translates into CASSLTRQGQMNTEAFF. The chain links TRBV5-4 to TRBJ1-1; D might be TRBD1 (6 bases). The CDR3 runs to 17 residues. Between the trimmed V and J ends, which lost 1 base and 0 bases, there was a span of 16 bases. Germline CDR1 reads SGHNT; CDR2 reads YYREEE (reference sequence).

The CDR3 here is CASSLGLAGTEQYF. The CDR3 region has the DNA TGTGCCAGCAGCTTAGGGCTAGCGGGGACAGAGCAGTACTTC. The gene calls are TRBV7-2 and TRBJ2-7; 9 positions agree with TRBD2. The CDR3 extends over 14 amino acids. With V trimmed by 1 base and J by 7 bases, 5 bases remained unmatched. Germline lookup yields CDR1 SGHTA and CDR2 FQGNSA.

The chain carries TRBV6-1 and TRBJ2-1; D may be TRBD1 (5 bases). The CDR3 spans 13 residues. V lost 4 bases to trimming and J lost 4 bases, with 8 bases between them. The germline CDR1 and CDR2 sequences are MNHNS and SASEGT. This CDR3 reads CASSVQVYNEQFF. CDR3 nucleotides: TGTGCCAGCAGTGTACAGGTTTACAATGAGCAGTTCTTC.

J is TRBJ1-2 and V is TRBV6-5; 7 positions match TRBD1. Germline CDR1 is MNHEY and CDR2 is SVGAGI. The V and J ends lost 3 bases and 4 bases, in that order; junction bases with no gene match: 8. There are 15 residues in the CDR3. This CDR3 is CASSYGLGQSYGYTF. The DNA for the CDR3 is TGTGCCAGCAGTTATGGTTTGGGACAGAGCTATGGCTACACCTTC.

The V call is TRBV7-2, the J call TRBJ2-2; 8 bases agree with TRBD2. CDR3 length: 18 residues. The junction had 10 bases not matched to a gene; V was cut back by 4 bases and J by 0 bases. In germline, CDR1 is SGHTA, CDR2 FQGNSA. The CDR3 nucleotides read TGTGCCAGCAGCTATTCCCCGGTCGGGGGGGCGAACACCGGGGAGCTGTTTTTT. It codes for CASSYSPVGGANTGELFF.